This TCR beta chain was identified during a study of CD8+ T cells in alopecia areata. Study as a whole: Each day, treated patients took oral tofacitinib twice, at 5 to 10 mg per dose.

The sequencing template was cDNA reverse transcribed from extracted RNA. This table comes from immunoSEQ multiplex PCR, and its TCRdb copy is limited to in-frame clones, with some not included. Found here are 150,000 or so clones, roughly 66% of them singletons; the top ten hold over 10%. V lost 5 bases and J 0 bases, leaving 8 bases between the germline ends. The CDR3 covers 13 residues. Germline V lookup: CDR1 SGHAT, CDR2 FQNNGV. This clone was counted a few times. Its target is not known. General observations from the study: Researchers report lesional scalp, most notably alopecia totalis/universalis, outstripped normal scalp in clonality.

Sequencing used CD8+ T cells sorted from blood, obtained at week 0. The rearrangement uses TRBV11-2 and TRBJ2-7; D unresolved. This clonotype was obtained from a human donor with alopecia areata. The CDR3 loop reads CASSGYFSYEQYF. For the CDR3, the DNA is TGTGCCAGCAGCGGGTATTTCTCCTACGAGCAGTACTTC.